The TCR beta chain described here comes from a study of early T cells in non-severe SARS-CoV-2 infection. TCRdb reprocessed the 5' RACE reads via MiXCR and lists one record per CDR3 protein. The sample holds about 45,000 distinct CDR3 sequences, about 9.9% seen once. This clonotype was counted ten times or more. This CDR3 contains 12 residues. CDR1 and CDR2 (germline): MNHEY, SMNVEV (reference sequence). V was clipped by 3 bases and J by 10 bases, with 10 bases between them. The receptor was isolated from an adult who was a healthcare worker with PCR-confirmed SARS-CoV-2 infection or an uninfected control (not recorded which). Input material: whole blood. This chain uses TRBV27 with TRBJ2-1; D gene ambiguous. CDR3 loop: CASSFLWGEQFF. CDR3 nucleotides: TGTGCCAGCAGTTTTCTGTGGGGAGAGCAGTTCTTC.